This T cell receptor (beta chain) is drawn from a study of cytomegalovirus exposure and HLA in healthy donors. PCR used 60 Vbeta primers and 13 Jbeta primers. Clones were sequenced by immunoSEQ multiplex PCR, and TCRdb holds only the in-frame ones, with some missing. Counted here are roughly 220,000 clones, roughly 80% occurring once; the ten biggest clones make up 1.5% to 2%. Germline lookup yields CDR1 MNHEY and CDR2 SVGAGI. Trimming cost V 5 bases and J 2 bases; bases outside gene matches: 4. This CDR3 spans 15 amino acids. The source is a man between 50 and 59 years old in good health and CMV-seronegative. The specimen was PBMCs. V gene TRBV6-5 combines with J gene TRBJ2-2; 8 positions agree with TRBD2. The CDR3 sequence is CASSRLATNTGELFF. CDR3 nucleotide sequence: TGTGCCAGCAGTCGACTAGCGACAAACACCGGGGAGCTGTTTTTT.